This T cell receptor (beta chain) was captured in a study of blood T cell repertoires in COVID-19. At the level of the study: Researchers got acute and convalescent COVID-19 samples from the United States, Italy and Spain.

This CDR3 comprises 16 residues. The germline V gene encodes CDR1 SGHRS and CDR2 YFSETQ. The junction had 8 bases not matched to a gene; V was cut back by 0 bases and J by 4 bases. Profiling relied on immunoSEQ multiplex PCR, and the TCRdb table lists in-frame clones only, not all of them. In the table there are fewer than 200,000 clones, about 88% of which are singletons. The clonotype was recovered from a woman aged 18 to 35 who had recovered from COVID-19. The V and J genes are TRBV5-1 and TRBJ2-3; 7 bases are shared with TRBD2. Sequences were obtained from PBMCs or T cells enriched from blood (not recorded which). The CDR3 DNA reads as TGCGCCAGCAGCTTGGCCCGCGGGAGTGTGTCAGATACGCAGTATTTT. The encoded protein is CASSLARGSVSDTQYF. Combining the CDR3 with reference TRBV5-1 and TRBJ2-3 gives the whole variable domain KAGVTQTPRYLIKTRGQQVTLSCSPISGHRSVSWYQQTPGQGLQFLFEYFSETQRNKGNFPGRFSGRQFSNSRSEMNVSTLELGDSALYLCASSLARGSVSDTQYFGPGTRLTVL.